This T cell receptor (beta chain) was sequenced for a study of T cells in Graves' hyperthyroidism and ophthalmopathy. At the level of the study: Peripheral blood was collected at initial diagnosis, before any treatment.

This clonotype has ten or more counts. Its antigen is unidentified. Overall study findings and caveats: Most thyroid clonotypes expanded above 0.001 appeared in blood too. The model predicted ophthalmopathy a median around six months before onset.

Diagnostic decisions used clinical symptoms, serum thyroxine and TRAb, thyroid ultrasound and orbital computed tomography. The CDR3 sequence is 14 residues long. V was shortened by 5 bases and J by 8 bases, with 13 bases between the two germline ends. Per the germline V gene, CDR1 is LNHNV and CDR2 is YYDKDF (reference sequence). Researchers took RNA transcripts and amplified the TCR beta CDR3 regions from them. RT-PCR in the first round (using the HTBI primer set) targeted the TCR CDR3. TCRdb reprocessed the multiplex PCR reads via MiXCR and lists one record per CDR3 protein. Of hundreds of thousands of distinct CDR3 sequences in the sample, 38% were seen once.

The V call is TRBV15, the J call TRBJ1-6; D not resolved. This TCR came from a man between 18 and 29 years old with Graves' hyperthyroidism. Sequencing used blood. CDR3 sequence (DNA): TGTGCCACCAGCGGTACACCCGGGGATTCACCCCTCCACTTT. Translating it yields CATSGTPGDSPLHF.